This is a list of T cell receptor beta chains from one sample in a study of cytomegalovirus exposure and HLA in healthy donors. Sequenced by immunoSEQ multiplex PCR; TCRdb stores in-frame clones only, minus some. The data hold about 140,000 clones, with more than 60% observed a single time. The specimen sequenced was PBMCs. These receptors all come from a woman in her forties or fifties in good health and CMV-seropositive. CDR3s include the opening cysteine and the closing phenylalanine or tryptophan. A D gene is named only where the DNA matches it firmly. The size field is filled for only some rows; it gives once, few, many or a size class.

16 | - | TRBJ2-1 | TRBV5-4 | TRBD2 | TGTGCCAGCAGCTCCGCTAGCGGGGGGTCTTACAATGAGCAGTTCTTC | CASSSASGGSYNEQFF
16 | - | TRBJ2-5 | TRBV4-3 | TRBD2 | TGCGCCAGCAGCCCCAGCGACGGGACTAGTCGGGAGACCCAGTACTTC | CASSPSDGTSRETQYF
14 | few | TRBJ1-5 | TRBV6-4 | TRBD1 | TGTGCCAGCAGGGACAGGGGTGGGTATCTGCCCCAGCATTTT | CASRDRGGYLPQHF
16 | - | TRBJ1-5 | TRBV5-3 | - | TGTGCCAGAAGCTTCAGGGAGGGATATAGCAATCAGCCCCAGCATTTT | CARSFREGYSNQPQHF
15 | - | TRBJ2-3 | TRBV4-1 | - | TGCGCCAGCAGCCAAGTGGGGGCCAGGGGCGACCCGCAGTATTTT | CASSQVGARGDPQYF
14 | - | TRBJ1-5 | TRBV5-1 | - | TGCGCCAGCAGCTTGGAGGGGGAGAATCAGCCCCAGCATTTT | CASSLEGENQPQHF
12 | - | TRBJ1-1 | TRBV30 | - | TGTGCCTGGAGTAGGAGGAACACTGAAGCTTTCTTT | CAWSRRNTEAFF
12 | - | TRBJ1-2 | TRBV28 | - | TGTGCCAGCAGTGACCTAGGCGGTGGCTACACCTTC | CASSDLGGGYTF
14 | - | TRBJ2-1 | TRBV18 | - | TGTGCCAGCTCACCCCAGGACACATACAATGAGCAGTTCTTC | CASSPQDTYNEQFF
16 | - | TRBJ1-4 | TRBV5-1 | - | TGCGCCAGCAGCCCGGTGGGGGCCCAACTTAATGAAAAACTGTTTTTT | CASSPVGAQLNEKLFF
16 | - | TRBJ2-1 | TRBV9 | TRBD2 | TGTGCCAGCAGCCAGCGGGGGGTTATCTCCTACAATGAGCAGTTCTTC | CASSQRGVISYNEQFF
14 | - | TRBJ2-1 | TRBV19 | TRBD2 | TGTGCCAGCCTAGCGGGGGCCGGGTTTAGTGAGCAGTTCTTC | CASLAGAGFSEQFF
17 | - | TRBJ2-1 | TRBV6-1 | TRBD2 | TGTGCCAGCAGTGAACCCGGGACTAGCGGGGGCCTCAATGAGCAGTTCTTC | CASSEPGTSGGLNEQFF
15 | once | TRBJ2-3 | TRBV2 | TRBD2 | TGTGCCAGCAGTACTCCGGGGGGTAGCACAGATACGCAGTATTTT | CASSTPGGSTDTQYF
13 | few | TRBJ2-3 | TRBV9 | - | TGTGCCAGCAGCCCACTGGGCACAGATACGCAGTATTTT | CASSPLGTDTQYF
17 | - | TRBJ2-2 | TRBV5-4 | TRBD2 | TGTGCCAGCAGATCCGGGACTAGCGGGAAGAACACCGGGGAGCTGTTTTTT | CASRSGTSGKNTGELFF
16 | - | TRBJ1-1 | TRBV7-2 | - | TGTGCCAGCAGCTTACGGGCAGGGATAGTAGACACTGAAGCTTTCTTT | CASSLRAGIVDTEAFF
16 | - | TRBJ2-3 | TRBV7-3 | - | TGTGCCAGCAGCCCCCAACAATGGACAGACACAGATACGCAGTATTTT | CASSPQQWTDTDTQYF
14 | - | TRBJ1-6 | TRBV7-3 | - | TGTGCCAACAGAAGGGGTAATCGGGATTCACCCCTCCACTTT | CANRRGNRDSPLHF
11 | - | TRBJ2-1 | TRBV29-1 | - | TGCAGCGTACTTAGTTTCGATGAGCAGTTCTTC | CSVLSFDEQFF
16 | - | TRBJ1-2 | TRBV7-7 | TRBD1 | TGTGCTAGCAGCTTAGGCCGGGACAGGGAAGACTATGGCTACACCTTC | CASSLGRDREDYGYTF
13 | - | TRBJ2-1 | TRBV29-1 | - | TGCAGCGGGCAGGGGAGCTCCTACAATGAGCAGTTCTTC | CSGQGSSYNEQFF
14 | - | TRBJ2-7 | TRBV7-2 | TRBD1 | TGTGCCAGCAGCCGAAGGACAGGGATTGACGAGCAGTACTTC | CASSRRTGIDEQYF
17 | once | TRBJ2-7 | TRBV7-3 | TRBD1 | TGTGCCAGCAGCTTAGAGGCTTGGGGGACAGCTGGCGACGAGCAGTACTTC | CASSLEAWGTAGDEQYF
15 | few | TRBJ1-5 | TRBV27 | - | TGTGCCAGCATCGTAGGGGGGGGGCGAGGTCAGCCCCAGCATTTT | CASIVGGGRGQPQHF
13 | - | TRBJ2-7 | TRBV4-2 | - | TGTGCCAGCAGCCAAGGTCTATCGGGCGAGCAGTACTTC | CASSQGLSGEQYF
17 | few | TRBJ1-5 | TRBV19 | TRBD1 | TGTGCCAGTAGTATAGGCAGGGGGGATTATAGCAATCAGCCCCAGCATTTT | CASSIGRGDYSNQPQHF
14 | - | TRBJ1-1 | TRBV10-3 | - | TGTGCCATCAGTGACCCGGCCGGGGACACTGAAGCTTTCTTT | CAISDPAGDTEAFF
12 | - | TRBJ1-1 | TRBV29-1 | - | TGCAGCGCTGGGAGGGGGGCGCAAGGAGCTTTCTTT | CSAGRGAQGAFF
15 | - | TRBJ1-1 | TRBV2 | TRBD1 | TGTGCCAGCATTCACAGGGGGCTAAGGGACACTGAAGCTTTCTTT | CASIHRGLRDTEAFF
14 | - | TRBJ1-1 | TRBV7-8 | - | TGTGCCAGCACCCCGGTCGGAGGGAACACTGAAGCTTTCTTT | CASTPVGGNTEAFF
14 | - | TRBJ1-4 | TRBV6-6 | TRBD1 | TGTGCCAGCAGTCTACAGGGGGCGGATGAAAAACTGTTTTTT | CASSLQGADEKLFF
14 | - | TRBJ1-3 | TRBV7-2 | - | TGTGCCAGCAGCTTTGGAGGGGCTGGAAACACCATATATTTT | CASSFGGAGNTIYF
16 | - | TRBJ2-5 | TRBV9 | TRBD2 | TGTGCCAGCAGCGTAGGGAGCGGGGGGGCCTGGGAGACCCAGTACTTC | CASSVGSGGAWETQYF
18 | - | TRBJ1-3 | TRBV25-1 | - | TGTGCCAGCAGTGAAAGGGGAGGCGGGGTGAGCTCTGGAAACACCATATATTTT | CASSERGGGVSSGNTIYF
16 | - | TRBJ1-4 | TRBV7-9 | - | TGTGCCAGCAGCGGGGCCCGGGGGGAATATAATGAAAAACTGTTTTTT | CASSGARGEYNEKLFF
14 | - | TRBJ1-1 | TRBV4-1 | - | TGCGCCAGCAGCTCTAGGGGGATGAACACTGAAGCTTTCTTT | CASSSRGMNTEAFF
15 | - | TRBJ1-2 | TRBV7-2 | TRBD1 | TGTGCCAGCAGCTTAACCGGGACAGGGGGCTATGGCTACACCTTC | CASSLTGTGGYGYTF
14 | - | TRBJ2-7 | TRBV6-1 | TRBD1 | TGTGCCAGCAGGCCACCGGGACAGGGCTGGGAGCAGTACTTC | CASRPPGQGWEQYF
16 | - | TRBJ2-3 | TRBV7-9 | - | TGTGCCAGCAGCTCCCCGGGCGGACAGTTAACAGATACGCAGTATTTT | CASSSPGGQLTDTQYF
15 | - | TRBJ1-3 | TRBV7-2 | TRBD1 | TGTGCCAGCAGCTTCTTTGGACAGGGTAGAAACACCATATATTTT | CASSFFGQGRNTIYF
21 | - | TRBJ2-1 | TRBV29-1 | TRBD1 | TGCAGCGTTGAGGGCCTGGGCCCTAAAGCAAGAGACAGGGCAAAGTACAATGAGCAGTTCTTC | CSVEGLGPKARDRAKYNEQFF
16 | - | TRBJ2-5 | TRBV2 | TRBD2 | TGTGCCAGCGGTGAATCGGCTAGCGGGTTTGAAGAGACCCAGTACTTC | CASGESASGFEETQYF
13 | - | TRBJ2-2 | TRBV14 | - | TGTGCCAGCAGCCAACTCGGGACCGGGGAGCTGTTTTTT | CASSQLGTGELFF
12 | - | TRBJ1-6 | TRBV6-4 | - | TGTGCCAGCAGGGGCGATAATTCACCCCTCCACTTT | CASRGDNSPLHF
15 | once | TRBJ1-4 | TRBV11-3 | TRBD1 | TGTGCCAGCCCAGGGACAGGGGGAGTTAATGAAAAACTGTTTTTT | CASPGTGGVNEKLFF
16 | few | TRBJ2-5 | TRBV5-1 | - | TGCGCCAGCAGCTTCACCGCGGCTCAGGGTCAGGAGACCCAGTACTTC | CASSFTAAQGQETQYF
15 | - | TRBJ1-4 | TRBV30 | - | TGTGCCTGGAGTGTATGGGGCAGAAATAATGAAAAACTGTTTTTT | CAWSVWGRNNEKLFF
15 | few | TRBJ2-3 | TRBV5-1 | - | TGCGCCAGCTGCCCTATCGGGGGGCCCACAGATACGCAGTATTTT | CASCPIGGPTDTQYF